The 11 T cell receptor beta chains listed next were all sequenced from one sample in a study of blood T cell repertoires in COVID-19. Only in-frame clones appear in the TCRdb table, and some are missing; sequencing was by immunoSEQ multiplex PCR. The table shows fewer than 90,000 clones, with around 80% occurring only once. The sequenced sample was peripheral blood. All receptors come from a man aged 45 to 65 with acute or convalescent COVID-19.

The CDR3 nucleotides read TGCGCCAGCAGGCGATCCGAGACAGAAAATTCACCCCTCCACTTT. It codes for CASRRSETENSPLHF. The V and J genes are TRBV5-1 and TRBJ1-6; possible D gene TRBD1, 5 bases. Deletions cut 5 bases from V and 7 bases from J, with 16 bases between. This CDR3 is 15 amino acids long. CDR1 is SGHRS, CDR2 YFSETQ, per germline.

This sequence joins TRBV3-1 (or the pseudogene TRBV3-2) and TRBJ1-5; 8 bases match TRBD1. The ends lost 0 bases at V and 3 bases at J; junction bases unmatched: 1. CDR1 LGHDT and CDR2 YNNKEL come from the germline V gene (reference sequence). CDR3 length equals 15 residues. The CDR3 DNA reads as TGTGCCAGCAGCCAAGACAGGGGGCACAATCAGCCCCAGCATTTT. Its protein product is CASSQDRGHNQPQHF.

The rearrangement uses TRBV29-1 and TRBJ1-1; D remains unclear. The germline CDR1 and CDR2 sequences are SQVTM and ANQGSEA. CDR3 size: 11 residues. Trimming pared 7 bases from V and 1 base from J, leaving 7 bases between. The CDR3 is CSGTENTEAFF. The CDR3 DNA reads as TGCAGCGGCACAGAGAACACTGAAGCTTTCTTT. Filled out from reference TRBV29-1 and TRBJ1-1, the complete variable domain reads SAVISQKPSRDICQRGTSLTIQCQVDSQVTMMFWYRQQPGQSLTLIATANQGSEATYESGFVIDKFPISRPNLTFSTLTVSNMSPEDSSIYLCSGTENTEAFFGQGTRLTVV.

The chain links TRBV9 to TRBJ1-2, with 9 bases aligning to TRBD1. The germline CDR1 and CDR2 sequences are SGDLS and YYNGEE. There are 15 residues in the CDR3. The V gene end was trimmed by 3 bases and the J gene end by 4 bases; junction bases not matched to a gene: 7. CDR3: CASSATGTGSYGYTF. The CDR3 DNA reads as TGTGCCAGCAGCGCCACCGGGACAGGGTCCTATGGCTACACCTTC.

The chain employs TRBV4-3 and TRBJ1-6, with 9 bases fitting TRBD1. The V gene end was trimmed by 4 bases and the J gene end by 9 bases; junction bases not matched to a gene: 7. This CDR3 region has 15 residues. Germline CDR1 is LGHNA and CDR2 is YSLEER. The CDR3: CASSPGTGTSSPLHF. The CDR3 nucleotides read TGCGCCAGCAGCCCCGGGACAGGGACAAGTTCACCCCTCCACTTT.

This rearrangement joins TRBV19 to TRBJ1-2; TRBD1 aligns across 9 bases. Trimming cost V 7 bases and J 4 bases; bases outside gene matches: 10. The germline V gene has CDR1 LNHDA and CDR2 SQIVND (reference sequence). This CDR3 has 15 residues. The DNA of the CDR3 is TGTGCCAGTAACCCACAGGGGGCAGGAAGCTATGGCTACACCTTC. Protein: CASNPQGAGSYGYTF.

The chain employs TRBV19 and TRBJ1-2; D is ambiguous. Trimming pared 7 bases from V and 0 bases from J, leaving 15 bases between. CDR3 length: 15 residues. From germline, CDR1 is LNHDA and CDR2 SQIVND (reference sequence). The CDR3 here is CASTEVALTNYGYTF. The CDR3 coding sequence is TGTGCCAGTACCGAGGTCGCGCTGACTAACTATGGCTACACCTTC.

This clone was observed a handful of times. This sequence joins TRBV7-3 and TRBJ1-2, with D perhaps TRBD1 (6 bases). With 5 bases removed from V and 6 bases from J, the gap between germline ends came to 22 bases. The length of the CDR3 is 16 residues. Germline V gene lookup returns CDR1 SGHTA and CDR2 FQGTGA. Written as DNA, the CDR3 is TGTGCCAGCAGCCAAACGCCGGACAGAACGTCTAATGGCTACACCTTC. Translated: CASSQTPDRTSNGYTF.

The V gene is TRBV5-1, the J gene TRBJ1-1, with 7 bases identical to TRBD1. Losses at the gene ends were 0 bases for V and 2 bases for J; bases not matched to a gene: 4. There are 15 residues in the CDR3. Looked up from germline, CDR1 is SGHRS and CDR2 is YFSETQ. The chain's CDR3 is CASSLVQGFNTEAFF. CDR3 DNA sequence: TGCGCCAGCAGCTTGGTACAGGGGTTTAACACTGAAGCTTTCTTT. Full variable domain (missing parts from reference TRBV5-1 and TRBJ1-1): KAGVTQTPRYLIKTRGQQVTLSCSPISGHRSVSWYQQTPGQGLQFLFEYFSETQRNKGNFPGRFSGRQFSNSRSEMNVSTLELGDSALYLCASSLVQGFNTEAFFGQGTRLTVV.

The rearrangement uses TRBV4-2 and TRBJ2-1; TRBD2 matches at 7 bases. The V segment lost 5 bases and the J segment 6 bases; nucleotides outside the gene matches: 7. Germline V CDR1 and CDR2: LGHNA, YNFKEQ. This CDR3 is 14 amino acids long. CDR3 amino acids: CASSLGTGGNEQFF. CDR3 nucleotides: TGTGCCAGCAGCTTAGGAACGGGGGGCAATGAGCAGTTCTTC.

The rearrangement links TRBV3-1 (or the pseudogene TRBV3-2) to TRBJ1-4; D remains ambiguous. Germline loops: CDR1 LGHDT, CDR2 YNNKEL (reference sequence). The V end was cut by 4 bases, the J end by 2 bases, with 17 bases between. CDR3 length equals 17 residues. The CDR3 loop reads CASSPLGPSSTNEKLFF. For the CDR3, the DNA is TGTGCCAGCAGCCCACTAGGACCGTCGTCTACTAATGAAAAACTGTTTTTT.